This TCR beta chain was captured by sequencing in a study of T cell responses to AZD1222 COVID-19 vaccine. Trimming removed 7 bases at V and 3 bases at J, with 20 bases between. The germline gives CDR1 SEHNR, CDR2 FQNEAQ (reference sequence). This CDR3 contains 16 residues. Study-level results: Repertoires were sampled only after the peak T cell response. AZD1222 recipients seropositive at baseline numbered only 5 or 6.

This clone appeared a few times. Its specificity is not known. Only in-frame clones appear in the TCRdb table, and some are missing; sequencing was by immunoSEQ multiplex PCR. The data show around 140,000 clones, 88% seen once. The sample consisted of peripheral blood, taken 28 days after the second dose of the MenACWY control vaccine. The receptor comes from an adult who received the MenACWY meningococcal vaccine as a control. The chain carries TRBV7-9 and TRBJ2-3; either TRBD1 or TRBD2 may supply D (5 bases each). The CDR3 DNA reads as TGTGCCAGCAACGAGCCTGGGGCAGCGGTGACAGATACGCAGTATTTT. This codes for CASNEPGAAVTDTQYF. Looking up the rest from reference TRBV7-9 and TRBJ2-3 gives the full variable domain: DTGVSQNPRHKITKRGQNVTFRCDPISEHNRLYWYRQTLGQGPEFLTYFQNEAQLEKSRLLSDRFSAERPKGSFSTLEIQRTEQGDSAMYLCASNEPGAAVTDTQYFGPGTRLTVL.